Below, 12 T cell receptor beta chains from the same sample are listed, as sequenced in a study of blood T cell repertoires in COVID-19. Libraries were prepared by immunoSEQ multiplex PCR; TCRdb keeps only in-frame clonotypes and omits some of them. The data show some 250,000 clones, about 86% seen once. Sequencing was done on a sample of peripheral blood. The receptors stem from a woman aged 55 to 70 with active or convalescent COVID-19.

Only one count was recorded for this clone. The CDR3 is CASSVHLQGTQYF. Written as DNA, the CDR3 is TGTGCCAGCAGCGTTCACCTTCAGGGCACCCAGTACTTC. The rearrangement links TRBV12-3 or TRBV12-4 to TRBJ2-5, with D perhaps matching TRBD1 (5 bases). Trimming removed 6 bases at V and 8 bases at J, with 16 bases between. The CDR3 length is 13 residues.

Ten or more counts support this clone. The V and J genes are TRBV3-1 (or the pseudogene TRBV3-2) and TRBJ1-5; no clear D. The ends were cut back, 4 bases at V and 4 bases at J, with 11 bases in the middle. This CDR3 comprises 14 residues. The V gene's germline CDR1 is LGHDT and CDR2 YNNKEL (reference sequence). In nucleotides, the CDR3 is TGTGCCAGCAGCCCAGAGGAGTGGAATCAGCCCCAGCATTTT. It specifies CASSPEEWNQPQHF.

CDR3 sequence reads: CSVPLAGYNEQFF. DNA for the CDR3: TGCAGCGTTCCACTAGCGGGTTACAATGAGCAGTTCTTC. The chain is built from TRBV29-1 and TRBJ2-1, with 9 bases that match TRBD2. The germline CDR1 and CDR2 sequences are SQVTM and ANQGSEA. Trimming at V came to 5 bases and at J to 4 bases, leaving 3 bases not matched to a gene. The CDR3 extends over 13 amino acids.

The table lists this clone with a count of one. The DNA for the CDR3 is TGTGCCAGTAGTAGCCTTCCGGGACAGGGGGCCTACGAGCAGTACTTC. This gives the protein CASSSLPGQGAYEQYF. This chain links TRBV19 with TRBJ2-7, with 11 bases fitting TRBD1. The germline V gene encodes CDR1 LNHDA and CDR2 SQIVND (reference sequence). The V gene end was trimmed by 4 bases and the J gene end by 2 bases; junction bases not matched to a gene: 7. CDR3 length: 16 residues. Complete variable domain (other parts from reference TRBV19 and TRBJ2-7): DGGITQSPKYLFRKEGQNVTLSCEQNLNHDAMYWYRQDPGQGLRLIYYSQIVNDFQKGDIAEGYSVSREKKESFPLTVTSAQKNPTAFYLCASSSLPGQGAYEQYFGPGTRLTVT.

This clone has a single count. The J gene is TRBJ1-2, the V gene TRBV5-6, with a weak D call TRBD1 (6 bases). Looked up from germline, CDR1 is SGHDT and CDR2 is YYEEEE. This CDR3 is built from 13 residues. V was cut by 1 base and J by 7 bases, with 11 bases left in between. The CDR3 coding sequence is TGTGCCAGCAGCTTGCAGGGGAAGGGTGGCTACACCTTC. The encoded protein is CASSLQGKGGYTF. The full variable domain, its missing parts supplied by reference TRBV5-6 and TRBJ1-2, is DAGVTQSPTHLIKTRGQQVTLRCSPKSGHDTVSWYQQALGQGPQFIFQYYEEEERQRGNFPDRFSGHQFPNYSSELNVNALLLGDSALYLCASSLQGKGGYTFGSGTRLTVV.

The chain links TRBV30 to TRBJ1-2; D possibly corresponds to TRBD1 (6 bases). CDR3 size: 12 residues. Germline lookup yields CDR1 GTSNPN and CDR2 SVGIG (reference sequence). Trimming stripped 4 bases from V and 4 bases from J, with 10 bases between. The CDR3 DNA sequence: TGTGCCTGGACCGGGGGGCCCTATGGCTACACCTTC. Translation gives CAWTGGPYGYTF.

V is TRBV6-5 and J is TRBJ1-4, with 7 bases matching TRBD1. The CDR3 extends over 14 amino acids. Germline CDR1 MNHEY, CDR2 SVGAGI. The trim removed 6 bases at V and 0 bases at J, leaving 1 base unmatched. This CDR3 is CASRTGTTNEKLFF. The CDR3 region has the DNA TGTGCCAGCAGGACAGGGACAACTAATGAAAAACTGTTTTTT.

The chain employs TRBV15 and TRBJ2-6; D possibly corresponds to TRBD1 (6 bases). The germline V and J ends were trimmed by 0 bases and 4 bases, with 13 bases remaining between them. Per the germline V gene, CDR1 is LNHNV and CDR2 is YYDKDF (reference sequence). This CDR3 region has 17 residues. CDR3 sequence reads: CATSRDLGARGANVLTF. The CDR3 nucleotides read TGTGCCACCAGCAGAGATTTGGGGGCGCGAGGGGCCAACGTCCTGACTTTC.

The V and J genes are TRBV4-2 and TRBJ2-5, with D unresolved. The CDR3 consists of 13 residues. The germline gives CDR1 LGHNA, CDR2 YNFKEQ. V was shortened by 0 bases and J by 4 bases, with 6 bases between the two germline ends. The CDR3 DNA reads as TGTGCCAGCAGCCAAGATCAGCGAGAGACCCAGTACTTC. It codes for CASSQDQRETQYF.

This clone occurred once. The J gene is TRBJ1-2, the V gene TRBV29-1, with 11 bases lining up with TRBD1. The V gene end was trimmed by 4 bases and the J gene end by 7 bases; junction bases not matched to a gene: 8. CDR3 length: 14 amino acids. The germline V gene encodes CDR1 SQVTM and CDR2 ANQGSEA. The CDR3 region has the DNA TGCAGCGTTGTCCCCGGACAGGGGGCATCTGGCTACACCTTC. It translates to CSVVPGQGASGYTF.

V and J are TRBV3-1 (or the pseudogene TRBV3-2) and TRBJ1-2, with 8 positions matching TRBD1. Germline CDR1 reads LGHDT; CDR2 reads YNNKEL (reference sequence). The CDR3 loop spans 15 amino acids. V shed 3 bases, J shed 5 bases, and the junction held 8 bases outside the gene matches. CDR3 region: CASSQADRGRYGYTF. DNA for the CDR3: TGTGCCAGCAGCCAGGCCGACAGGGGCCGATATGGCTACACCTTC.

Comments on this clone: The germline gene is not matched at one end of the junction; a read error may be the cause. The genes are TRBV11-2 and TRBJ2-7; TRBD1 might be the D (6 bases). This CDR3 contains 14 residues. From germline, CDR1 is SGHAT and CDR2 FQNNGV. DNA for the CDR3: TGTGCCAGCAGCTCGAGACAGGACATCTACGATCAGTACTTC. This gives the protein CASSSRQDIYDQYF.